A single sample gave rise to the 23 T cell receptor beta chains below, sequenced in a study of blood T cells in healthy people across ages. Combining a sample-barcoded 5' primer with a J-beta primer mix, a second PCR ran for roughly 6 to 12 cycles. A single record per CDR3 protein comes from TCRdb applying MiXCR to the 5' RACE reads. Among fewer than 1 million distinct CDR3 sequences listed, 40% to 50% were seen once. Sequencing used blood. The receptors originated from a man in his 60s in good health.

V gene TRBV7-2 combines with J gene TRBJ2-3; possible D gene TRBD2, 7 bases. Trimming took 6 bases from V and 2 from J, leaving 18 bases between them. The CDR3 sequence is 16 residues long. CDR1 SGHTA and CDR2 FQGNSA come from the germline V gene. CDR3 in DNA: TGTGCCAGCAGGGCGGAGTGGGGGGGCCTCACAGATACGCAGTATTTT. Residues: CASRAEWGGLTDTQYF.

This rearrangement joins TRBV11-2 to TRBJ1-1; D unresolved. Germline CDR1 SGHAT, CDR2 FQNNGV. V lost 1 base to trimming and J lost 4 bases, with 7 bases between them. The CDR3 is 13 amino acids. The CDR3 DNA is TGTGCCAGCAGCTTAGTTGAGATCACTGAAGCTTTCTTT. It translates to CASSLVEITEAFF.

Only a few counts were recorded for this clonotype. The V call is TRBV27, the J call TRBJ2-7; D unclear. The germline V gene has CDR1 MNHEY and CDR2 SMNVEV (reference sequence). The V gene lost 0 bases and the J gene lost 1 base, with 4 bases spanning the gap. CDR3 size: 13 residues. CDR3 DNA: TGTGCCAGCAGTTTATCGCAGTCCTACGAGCAGTACTTC. Translating gives CASSLSQSYEQYF.

This clonotype showed up many times. This chain links TRBV13 with TRBJ2-3, with D perhaps matching TRBD2 (5 bases). Trimming took 4 bases from V and 5 from J, leaving 7 bases between them. CDR3 length equals 12 residues. Looked up from germline, CDR1 is PRHDT and CDR2 is FYEKMQ (reference sequence). CDR3 amino acids: CASSSLGDTQYF. Written as DNA, the CDR3 is TGTGCCAGCAGCTCACTAGGAGATACGCAGTATTTT.

The chain employs TRBV12-3 or TRBV12-4 and TRBJ2-7, with D uncertain. This CDR3 comprises 13 residues. V shed 6 bases and J shed 7 bases, with 16 bases lying between them. The CDR3 loop is CASSPRTNNEQYF. The CDR3 coding sequence is TGTGCCAGCAGCCCTAGGACCAACAATGAGCAGTACTTC.

A few counts support this clonotype. This chain uses TRBV18 with TRBJ2-7, with 7 bases lining up with TRBD1. Per germline, CDR1 KGHSH and CDR2 LQKENI. J was trimmed by 3 bases and V by 6 bases; bases with no gene match: 8. This CDR3 has 14 residues. CDR3 sequence (DNA): TGTGCCAGCTCCCCGCCGCCAGGGGGCTACGAGCAGTACTTC. Its translation is CASSPPPGGYEQYF.

The table lists this clonotype with a few counts. The chain couples TRBV4-1 to TRBJ1-1; 7 bases agree with TRBD1. CDR3 length equals 14 residues. The trim removed 7 bases at V and 4 bases at J, leaving 9 bases unmatched. The germline V gene has CDR1 MGHRA and CDR2 YSYEKL. This CDR3 is CASKQGRGGTEAFF. The CDR3, as DNA: TGCGCCAGCAAACAGGGGAGAGGAGGCACTGAAGCTTTCTTT.

This chain uses TRBV6-1 with TRBJ2-1; TRBD1 agrees at 9 bases. This CDR3 has 14 amino acids. Germline V gene lookup returns CDR1 MNHNS and CDR2 SASEGT. Losses at the gene ends were 2 bases for V and 8 bases for J; bases not matched to a gene: 4. The CDR3 sequence is CASSERQGGDEQFF. CDR3 nucleotides: TGTGCCAGCAGTGAAAGACAGGGGGGAGATGAGCAGTTCTTC.

The rearrangement links TRBV4-1 to TRBJ2-1, with TRBD2 matching over 8 bases. The V gene's germline CDR1 is MGHRA and CDR2 YSYEKL. Trimming cost V 4 bases and J 5 bases; bases outside gene matches: 10. The CDR3 runs to 16 residues. Here the CDR3 reads CASSPMGSGGDNEQFF. As DNA, the CDR3 is TGCGCCAGCAGCCCTATGGGAAGCGGGGGCGACAATGAGCAGTTCTTC.

The J gene is TRBJ2-1, the V gene TRBV12-3 or TRBV12-4, with D perhaps matching TRBD1 or TRBD2 (6 bases each). The end of the DNA fits TRBJ2-7 better, so the J call may be wrong. The length of the CDR3 is 15 residues. CDR3 amino acids: CASSSTGRSYNEQYF. CDR3 nucleotides: TGTGCCAGCAGTTCAACAGGGAGGTCCTACAATGAGCAGTACTTC.

The chain has TRBV7-3 and TRBJ2-1; no firm D call. Germline V gene sequence: CDR1 SGHTA, CDR2 FQGTGA. V lost 5 bases, J lost 5 bases, and 7 bases lay in between. The length of the CDR3 is 12 residues. The CDR3 here is CASSTPNNEQFF. The CDR3 DNA reads as TGTGCCAGCAGCACTCCCAACAATGAGCAGTTCTTC.

The gene calls are TRBV7-6 and TRBJ2-6, with D maybe TRBD1 (5 bases). Trimming pared 0 bases from V and 4 bases from J, leaving 19 bases between. Germline V gene data show CDR1 as SGHVS and CDR2 as FNYEAQ. The CDR3 runs to 19 residues. CDR3 sequence reads: CASSLAPQGSSLGANVLTF. In DNA, the CDR3 is TGTGCCAGCAGCTTAGCCCCCCAGGGTAGCTCTCTAGGGGCCAACGTCCTGACTTTC.

The chain recombines TRBV20-1 with TRBJ2-1, with 9 bases matching TRBD1. CDR1 and CDR2 from the germline V gene are DFQATT and SNEGSKA (reference sequence). The length of the CDR3 is 13 residues. The J segment lost 8 bases and the V segment lost 5 bases, leaving 7 bases of the junction unmatched. The CDR3 protein is CSAWTGAIDEQFF. As DNA, the CDR3 is TGCAGTGCTTGGACAGGGGCGATTGATGAGCAGTTCTTC.

There are a few counts of this clonotype. The V and J genes are TRBV28 and TRBJ1-1; D remains unclear. This CDR3 is built from 14 residues. The germline V gene encodes CDR1 MDHEN and CDR2 SYDVKM. Trimming took 2 bases from V and 5 from J, leaving 12 bases between them. The CDR3 DNA reads TGTGCCAGCAGTTTAGCTGAGGGAGGAACTGAAGCTTTCTTT. It codes for CASSLAEGGTEAFF.

V gene TRBV6-6 combines with J gene TRBJ1-1; weak D call: TRBD1 (5 bases). The V and J ends lost 2 bases and 4 bases respectively, with 11 bases between them. The CDR3 is 14 amino acids. Germline assignment: CDR1 MNHNY and CDR2 SVGAGI (reference sequence). CDR3 loop: CASSYAERGTEAFF. CDR3 DNA sequence: TGTGCCAGCAGTTACGCGGAGAGGGGCACTGAAGCTTTCTTT.

This clonotype was recorded a few times. The chain combines TRBV25-1 with TRBJ1-5; unclear D gene. Trimming took off 4 bases at V and 2 bases at J, with 6 bases between the two ends. The germline V gene encodes CDR1 MGHDK and CDR2 SYGVNS. The CDR3 length is 13 residues. The CDR3 bases are TGTGCCAGCAGTGGGAGAGGCAATCAGCCCCAGCATTTT. Its protein product is CASSGRGNQPQHF.

This clonotype occurred a few times. The J gene is TRBJ1-4, the V gene TRBV11-2, with no clear D. Germline CDR1 is SGHAT and CDR2 is FQNNGV. The CDR3 sequence is 13 residues long. Trimming cost V 5 bases and J 2 bases, with 6 bases left between them. The CDR3 DNA is TGTGCCAGCAGCAAATCTACTAATGAAAAACTGTTTTTT. It is translated as CASSKSTNEKLFF.

This clonotype came up a few times. This chain uses TRBV20-1 with TRBJ1-5; D is unresolved. V dropped 0 bases and J dropped 6 bases, with 18 bases sitting between them. Germline loops: CDR1 DFQATT, CDR2 SNEGSKA (reference sequence). The CDR3 runs to 16 residues. In nucleotides, the CDR3 is TGCAGTGCTAGAGATTTACGGCAGGCGGGCCTTCAGCCCCAGCATTTT. Its translation: CSARDLRQAGLQPQHF.

Concerning this clonotype itself: One end of the junction fails to match germline, which may point to a read error. The chain is built from TRBV29-1 and TRBJ2-7, with a weak D call TRBD2 (5 bases). Germline V lookup: CDR1 SQVTM, CDR2 ANQGSEA. The CDR3 has 16 residues. CDR3 nucleotides: TGCAGCGCTGAAGATGAAAAAAGCCGGACTCCTTACGAGCAGTACTTC. Amino acid sequence: CSAEDEKSRTPYEQYF.

This clonotype came up a few times. The rearrangement joins TRBV6-5 to TRBJ2-1; D gene uncertain. The CDR3 contains 17 residues. Germline V gives CDR1 MNHEY, CDR2 SVGAGI. The germline V and J ends were trimmed by 0 bases and 5 bases, with 17 bases remaining between them. CDR3 loop: CASSYSRRLVANNEQFF. In nucleotides, the CDR3 is TGTGCCAGCAGTTACTCGCGGAGATTAGTGGCCAACAATGAGCAGTTCTTC.

The DNA of the CDR3 is TGTGCCAGCAGCCCCCAACTTGGCGGGGGGAGATACAATGAGCAGTACTTC. Amino acids: CASSPQLGGGRYNEQYF. This sequence joins TRBV7-2 and TRBJ2-1, with 8 bases fitting TRBD2. The DNA end favors TRBJ2-7, so the J call may be wrong. Germline lookup yields CDR1 SGHTA and CDR2 FQGNSA. The CDR3 runs to 17 residues.

Comments on this clonotype: Germline and junction disagree at one end, which may indicate a read error. The genes are TRBV12-3 or TRBV12-4 and TRBJ1-2; tentatively, D is TRBD1 (5 bases). CDR3 length: 14 amino acids. The CDR3 reads CAGSSRRGLYGYTF. CDR3 DNA: TGTGCCGGCAGTTCACGACGGGGACTCTATGGCTACACCTTC.

This chain links TRBV20-1 with TRBJ2-5, with D possibly being TRBD2 (6 bases). Germline values: CDR1 DFQATT, CDR2 SNEGSKA (reference sequence). The CDR3 sequence is 15 residues long. V lost 0 bases and J lost 11, with 22 bases in between. The DNA of the CDR3 is TGCAGTGCTAGAGATGTTTTGACTAGGGTCAATGAGCAGTACTTC. It yields the protein CSARDVLTRVNEQYF.